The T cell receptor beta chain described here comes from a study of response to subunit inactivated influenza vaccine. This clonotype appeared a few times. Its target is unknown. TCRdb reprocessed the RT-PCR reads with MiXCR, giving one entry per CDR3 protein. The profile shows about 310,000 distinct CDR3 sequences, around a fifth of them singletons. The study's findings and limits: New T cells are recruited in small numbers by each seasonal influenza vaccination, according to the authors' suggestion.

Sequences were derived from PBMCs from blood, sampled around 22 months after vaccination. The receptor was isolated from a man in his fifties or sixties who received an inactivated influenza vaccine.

The CDR3 DNA is TGCGCCAGCAGCCCCGGACGGGAAAATGAAAAACTGTTTTTT. Translation gives CASSPGRENEKLFF. The chain joins TRBV5-1 to TRBJ1-4; D is unclear. The germline CDR1 and CDR2 sequences are SGHRS and YFSETQ. This CDR3 has 14 amino acids. The V end was cut by 4 bases, the J end by 5 bases, with 12 bases between.